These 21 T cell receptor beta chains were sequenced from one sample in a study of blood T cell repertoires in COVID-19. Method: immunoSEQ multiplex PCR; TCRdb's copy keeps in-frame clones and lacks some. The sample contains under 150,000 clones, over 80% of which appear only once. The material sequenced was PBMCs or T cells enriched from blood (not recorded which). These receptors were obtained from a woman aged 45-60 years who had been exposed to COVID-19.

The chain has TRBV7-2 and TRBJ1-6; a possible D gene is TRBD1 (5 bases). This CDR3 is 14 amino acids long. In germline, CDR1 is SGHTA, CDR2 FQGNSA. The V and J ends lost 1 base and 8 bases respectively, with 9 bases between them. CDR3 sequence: CASSLGREHSPLHF. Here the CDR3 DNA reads TGTGCCAGCAGCTTAGGCAGGGAACATTCACCCCTCCACTTT.

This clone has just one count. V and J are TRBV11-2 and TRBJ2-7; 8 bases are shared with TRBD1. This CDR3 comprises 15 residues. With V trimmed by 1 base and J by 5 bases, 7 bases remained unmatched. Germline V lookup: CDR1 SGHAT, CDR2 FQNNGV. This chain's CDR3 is CASSLVPDRGNEQYF. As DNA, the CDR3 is TGTGCCAGCAGCTTAGTCCCCGACAGGGGTAACGAGCAGTACTTC.

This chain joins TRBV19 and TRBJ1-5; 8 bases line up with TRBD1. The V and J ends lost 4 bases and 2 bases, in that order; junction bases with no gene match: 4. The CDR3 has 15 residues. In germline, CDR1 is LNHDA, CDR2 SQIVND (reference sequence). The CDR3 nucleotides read TGTGCCAGTAGTACCCGGACAGGGCGCAATCAGCCCCAGCATTTT. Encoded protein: CASSTRTGRNQPQHF. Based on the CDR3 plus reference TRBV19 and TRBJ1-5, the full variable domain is DGGITQSPKYLFRKEGQNVTLSCEQNLNHDAMYWYRQDPGQGLRLIYYSQIVNDFQKGDIAEGYSVSREKKESFPLTVTSAQKNPTAFYLCASSTRTGRNQPQHFGDGTRLSIL.

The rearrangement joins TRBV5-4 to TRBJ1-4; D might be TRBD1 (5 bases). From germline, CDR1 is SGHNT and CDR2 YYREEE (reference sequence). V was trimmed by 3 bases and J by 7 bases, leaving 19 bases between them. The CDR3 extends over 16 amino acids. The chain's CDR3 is CASSSGPGLSGEKLFF. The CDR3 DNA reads TGTGCCAGCAGCTCAGGCCCGGGACTCTCCGGTGAAAAACTGTTTTTT.

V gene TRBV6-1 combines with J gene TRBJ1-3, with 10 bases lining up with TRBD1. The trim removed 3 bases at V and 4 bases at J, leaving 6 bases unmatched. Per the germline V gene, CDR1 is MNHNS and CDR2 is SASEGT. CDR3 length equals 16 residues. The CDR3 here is CASSDRQGAGGNTIYF. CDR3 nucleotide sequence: TGTGCCAGCAGTGACAGACAGGGGGCTGGCGGAAACACCATATATTTT.

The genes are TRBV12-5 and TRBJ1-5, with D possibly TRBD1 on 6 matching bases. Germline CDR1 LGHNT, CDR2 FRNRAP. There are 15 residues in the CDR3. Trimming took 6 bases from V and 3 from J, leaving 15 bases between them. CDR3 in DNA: TGTGCTAGTGGGTTGTACCCAGGGGACAATCAGCCCCAGCATTTT. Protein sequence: CASGLYPGDNQPQHF.

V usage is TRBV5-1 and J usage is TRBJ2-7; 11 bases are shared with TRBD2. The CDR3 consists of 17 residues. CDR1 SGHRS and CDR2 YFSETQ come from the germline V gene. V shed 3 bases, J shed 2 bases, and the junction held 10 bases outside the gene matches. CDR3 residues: CASSSGLAALGAYEQYF. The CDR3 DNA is TGCGCCAGCAGCTCGGGACTAGCGGCGCTCGGGGCCTACGAGCAGTACTTC.

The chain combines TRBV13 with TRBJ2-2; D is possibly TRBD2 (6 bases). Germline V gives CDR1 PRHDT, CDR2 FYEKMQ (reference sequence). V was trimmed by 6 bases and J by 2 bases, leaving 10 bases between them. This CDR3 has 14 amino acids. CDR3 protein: CASRSGVNTGELFF. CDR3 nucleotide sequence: TGTGCCAGCAGATCGGGGGTTAACACCGGGGAGCTGTTTTTT.

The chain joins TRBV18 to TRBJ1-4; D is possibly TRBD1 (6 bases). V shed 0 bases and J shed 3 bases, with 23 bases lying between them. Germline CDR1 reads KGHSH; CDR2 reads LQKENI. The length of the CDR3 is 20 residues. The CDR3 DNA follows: TGTGCCAGCTCACCACCGTACGGCAGGGGCCTCCGGGGGGCTAATGAAAAACTGTTTTTT. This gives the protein CASSPPYGRGLRGANEKLFF.

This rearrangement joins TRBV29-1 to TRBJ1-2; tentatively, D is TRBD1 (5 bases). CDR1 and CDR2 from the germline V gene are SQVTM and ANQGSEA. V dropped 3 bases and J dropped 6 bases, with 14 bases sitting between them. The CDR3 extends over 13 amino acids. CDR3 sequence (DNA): TGCAGCGTTGAGGTCGGGGGATGGGATGGCTACACCTTC. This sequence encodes CSVEVGGWDGYTF.

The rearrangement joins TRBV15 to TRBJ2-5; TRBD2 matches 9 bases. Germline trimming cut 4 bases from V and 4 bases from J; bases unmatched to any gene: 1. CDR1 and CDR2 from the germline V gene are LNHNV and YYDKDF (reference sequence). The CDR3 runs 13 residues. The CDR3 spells CATSTSGTETQYF. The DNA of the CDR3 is TGTGCCACCAGCACTAGCGGGACAGAGACCCAGTACTTC. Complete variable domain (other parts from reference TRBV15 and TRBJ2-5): DAMVIQNPRYQVTQFGKPVTLSCSQTLNHNVMYWYQQKSSQAPKLLFHYYDKDFNNEADTPDNFQSRRPNTSFCFLDIRSPGLGDTAMYLCATSTSGTETQYFGPGTRLLVL.

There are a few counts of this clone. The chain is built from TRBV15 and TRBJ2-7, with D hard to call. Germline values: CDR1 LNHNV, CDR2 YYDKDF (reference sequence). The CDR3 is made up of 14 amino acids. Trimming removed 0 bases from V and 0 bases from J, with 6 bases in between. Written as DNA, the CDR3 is TGTGCCACCAGCAGAGACACTGCCTCCTACGAGCAGTACTTC. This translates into CATSRDTASYEQYF.

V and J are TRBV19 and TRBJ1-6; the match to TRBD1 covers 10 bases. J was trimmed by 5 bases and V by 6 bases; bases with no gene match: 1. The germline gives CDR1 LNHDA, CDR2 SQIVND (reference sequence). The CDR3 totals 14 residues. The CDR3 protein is CASRGQGDNSPLHF. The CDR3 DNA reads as TGTGCCAGTAGAGGACAGGGGGATAATTCACCCCTCCACTTT.

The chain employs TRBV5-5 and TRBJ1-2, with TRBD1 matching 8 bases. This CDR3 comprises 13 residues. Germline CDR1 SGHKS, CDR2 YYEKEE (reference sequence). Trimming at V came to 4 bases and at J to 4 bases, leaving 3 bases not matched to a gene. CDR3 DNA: TGTGCCAGCAGCCTGGACAGGGCCTATGGCTACACCTTC. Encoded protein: CASSLDRAYGYTF.

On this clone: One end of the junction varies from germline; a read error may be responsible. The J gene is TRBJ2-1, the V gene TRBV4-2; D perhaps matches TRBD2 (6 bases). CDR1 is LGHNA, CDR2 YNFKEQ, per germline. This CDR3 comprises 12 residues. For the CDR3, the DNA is TGTGCCAGCAGCCAAGATAAACGGGACTTCCTCTTC. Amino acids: CASSQDKRDFLF.

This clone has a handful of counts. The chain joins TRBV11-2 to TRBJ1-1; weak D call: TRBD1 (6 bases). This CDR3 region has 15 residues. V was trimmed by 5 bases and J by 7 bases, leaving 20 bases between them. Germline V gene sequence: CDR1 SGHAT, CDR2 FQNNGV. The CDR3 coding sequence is TGTGCCAGCAGCACCTCCGGGGCAGGGGTGGTTGAAGCTTTCTTT. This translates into CASSTSGAGVVEAFF.

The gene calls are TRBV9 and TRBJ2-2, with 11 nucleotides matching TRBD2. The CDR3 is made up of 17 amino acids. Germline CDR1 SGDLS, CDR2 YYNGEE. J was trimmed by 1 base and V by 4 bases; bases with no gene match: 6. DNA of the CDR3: TGTGCCAGCAGCTCATTAGCGGGGGGGAGGAACACCGGGGAGCTGTTTTTT. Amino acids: CASSSLAGGRNTGELFF.

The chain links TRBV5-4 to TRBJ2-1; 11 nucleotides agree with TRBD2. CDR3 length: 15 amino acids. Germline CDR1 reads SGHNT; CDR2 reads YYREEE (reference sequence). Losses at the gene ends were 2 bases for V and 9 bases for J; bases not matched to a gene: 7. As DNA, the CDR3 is TGTGCCAGCAGCTTCGGTAGCGGGGGGGCCGGTGAGCAGTTCTTC. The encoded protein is CASSFGSGGAGEQFF.

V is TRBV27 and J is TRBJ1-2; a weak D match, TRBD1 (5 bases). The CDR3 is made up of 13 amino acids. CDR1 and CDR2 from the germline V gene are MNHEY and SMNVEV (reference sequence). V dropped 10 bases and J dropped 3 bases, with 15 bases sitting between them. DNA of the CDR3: TGTGCCACCAGGGCCCTCCCCGACTATGGCTACACCTTC. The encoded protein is CATRALPDYGYTF.

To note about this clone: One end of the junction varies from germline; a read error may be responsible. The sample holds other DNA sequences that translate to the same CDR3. CDR3 residues: CASSPEDRFNQPQHF. For the CDR3, the DNA is TGTGCCAGCTCACCCGAGGACAGATTCAATCAGCCCCAACATTTT. V and J are TRBV18 and TRBJ1-5, with D maybe TRBD1 (6 bases). There are 15 residues in the CDR3. Germline loops: CDR1 KGHSH, CDR2 LQKENI.

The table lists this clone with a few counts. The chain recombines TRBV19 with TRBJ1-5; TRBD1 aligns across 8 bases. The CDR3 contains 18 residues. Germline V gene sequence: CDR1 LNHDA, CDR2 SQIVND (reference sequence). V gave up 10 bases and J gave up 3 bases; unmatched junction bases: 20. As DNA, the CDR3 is TGTGCCACCTCAACTCTTGGGACCGGGACAGGAAACAATCAGCCCCAGCATTTT. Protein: CATSTLGTGTGNNQPQHF.